The 14 T cell receptor beta chains listed next were all sequenced from one sample in a study of T cells in women clearing cervical HPV infection. Generated by immunoSEQ multiplex PCR, the TCRdb table keeps only in-frame clones and is missing some. This sample's table reports some 30,000 clones. What was sequenced was blood buffy coat. The receptors were gathered from a woman between 18 and 75 years old with a cervical HPV16 infection that either progressed to CIN3+ or cleared (not recorded which).

As concerns this clone: The read ends 3 residues before the CDR3 terminus; that terminus is restored from the germline J gene. The chain links TRBV10-3 to TRBJ2-5; maybe TRBD1 (6 bases). With 5 bases removed from V and 4 bases from J, the gap between germline ends came to 11 bases. The germline CDR1 and CDR2 sequences are ENHRY and SYGVKD. The CDR3 extends over 13 amino acids. The CDR3 loop is CAISNRDGETQYF. Partial CDR3 DNA: TGTGCCATCAGTAACAGGGACGGAGAGACC.

Comment on this clone: Sequencing ends 3 residues short of the CDR3 end; the germline J gene provides the rest. This sequence joins TRBV11-1 and TRBJ2-2; D might be TRBD1 (5 bases). CDR1 is SGHAT, CDR2 FQDESV, per germline (reference sequence). The CDR3 spans 15 residues. V lost 5 bases to trimming and J lost 0 bases, with 10 bases between them. The CDR3: CASSPRQTNTGELFF. CDR3 DNA (partial): TGTGCCAGCAGCCCCCGACAGACGAACACCGGGGAG.

About this clone itself: Read sequence stops 3 residues before the CDR3 end, and the germline J gene provides the missing end. V and J are TRBV2 and TRBJ2-2; D unresolved. Trimming took 4 bases from V and 3 from J, leaving 6 bases between them. The CDR3 is 13 residues long. Per germline, CDR1 SNHLY and CDR2 FYNNEI. The DNA read from the CDR3 is TGTGCCAGCAGTGTTCTTTACACCGGGGAG. It encodes CASSVLYTGE. The complete CDR3 protein is CASSVLYTGELFF. Using reference TRBV2 and TRBJ2-2 for the parts outside the CDR3, the full variable domain is EPEVTQTPSHQVTQMGQEVILRCVPISNHLYFYWYRQILGQKVEFLVSFYNNEISEKSEIFDDQFSVERPDGSNFTLKIRSTKLEDSAMYFCASSVLYTGELFFGEGSRLTVL.

In the case of this clone: The read ends 3 residues before the CDR3 terminus; that terminus is restored from the germline J gene. This rearrangement joins TRBV9 to TRBJ2-4, with 12 bases lining up with TRBD1. The CDR3 totals 14 residues. The germline CDR1 and CDR2 sequences are SGDLS and YYNGEE. The CDR3 spells CASSKPGQGADQYF. CDR3 DNA, as far as it was read: TGTGCCAGCAGCAAACCGGGACAGGGGGCAGAT.

As to this clone: Read sequence stops 3 residues before the CDR3 end, and the germline J gene provides the missing end. The rearrangement links TRBV7-3 to TRBJ2-1, with 15 bases lining up with TRBD2. Germline-derived CDR1 and CDR2 are SGHTA and FQGTGA. The trim removed 5 bases at V and 7 bases at J, leaving 12 bases unmatched. CDR3 length: 18 residues. CDR3 region: CASSLWTSGRAPRNEQFF. The covered CDR3 bases are TGTGCCAGCAGCCTATGGACTAGCGGGAGGGCCCCTAGGAATGAG.

As regards this clone: The CDR3 end is not reached by the read, which stops 3 residues before it; the germline J gene fills it in. The chain links TRBV19 to TRBJ2-2; D is perhaps TRBD2 (6 bases). Per germline, CDR1 LNHDA and CDR2 SQIVND (reference sequence). This CDR3 has 14 residues. The sequenced CDR3 bases are TGTGCCAGTAGTCACGGGACTCAGTATTCACCG. Its protein product is CASSHGTQYSP. The whole CDR3 is CASSHGTQYSPLFF.

In regard to this clone: The germline gene is not matched at one end of the junction; a read error may be the cause. The read comes to an end 3 residues before the CDR3 does, leaving the germline J gene to fill in the end. Other DNA sequences in this specimen translate into the identical CDR3. J is TRBJ1-3 and V is TRBV7-6, with D hard to call. Germline V gene lookup returns CDR1 SGHVS and CDR2 FNYEAQ. The CDR3 has 16 residues. The CDR3 sequence is CASSLVAGSSGNTIYF. CDR3 DNA (partial): TGTGCCAGCAGCTTAGTGGCGGGATCCTCTGGAAACACA.

CDR3 bases read: TGCGCCAGCAGCTTAGGACAGGCCAACACTGAA. Encoded protein: CASSLGQANTE. The entire CDR3 protein reads CASSLGQANTEAFF. V is TRBV5-1 and J is TRBJ1-1, with TRBD1 matching 7 bases. The read stops 3 residues short of the end of the CDR3; the missing end is completed from the germline J gene. The germline V gene has CDR1 SGHRS and CDR2 YFSETQ. The CDR3 has 14 residues. The J segment lost 2 bases and the V segment lost 2 bases, leaving 3 bases of the junction unmatched. The variable domain in full, completed from reference TRBV5-1 and TRBJ1-1, reads KAGVTQTPRYLIKTRGQQVTLSCSPISGHRSVSWYQQTPGQGLQFLFEYFSETQRNKGNFPGRFSGRQFSNSRSEMNVSTLELGDSALYLCASSLGQANTEAFFGQGTRLTVV.

Points on this clone: Read sequence stops 3 residues before the CDR3 end, and the germline J gene provides the missing end. The chain uses TRBV20-1 and TRBJ2-1, with 7 nucleotides matching TRBD2. The germline V gene encodes CDR1 DFQATT and CDR2 SNEGSKA (reference sequence). The CDR3 consists of 14 residues. Germline trimming cut 3 bases from V and 6 bases from J; bases unmatched to any gene: 8. This CDR3 is CSASAGRVGNEQFF. The CDR3 DNA, read in part, is TGCAGTGCTAGCGCGGGGAGGGTCGGCAATGAG.

As concerns this clone: Read sequence stops 3 residues before the CDR3 end, and the germline J gene provides the missing end. V gene TRBV28 combines with J gene TRBJ2-3; 8 nucleotides line up with TRBD1. V dropped 3 bases and J dropped 2; count of bases not matched to a gene: 4. Per germline, CDR1 MDHEN and CDR2 SYDVKM. There are 15 residues in the CDR3. The sequenced part of the CDR3 DNA is TGTGCCAGCAGTTTGACAGGGGACGTCACAGATACG. Its translation is CASSLTGDVTDT. The CDR3 reads in full as CASSLTGDVTDTQYF.

The CDR3 bases that were read are TGCAGTGCTAGGAGGGGTCTAAGTACAGGGAGCACTGAA. Its translation is CSARRGLSTGSTE. The full CDR3 sequence reads CSARRGLSTGSTEAFF. This rearrangement joins TRBV20-1 to TRBJ1-1; the D gene is possibly TRBD1 (6 bases). The read gets to within 3 residues of the CDR3 end, and the germline J gene fills in the rest. Germline V gives CDR1 DFQATT, CDR2 SNEGSKA (reference sequence). V lost 3 bases and J 4 bases, leaving 21 bases between the germline ends. The CDR3 is 16 residues long.

As regards this clone: Germline and junction disagree at one end, which may indicate a read error. Read data end 3 residues before the CDR3 end; the end is taken from the germline J gene. Distinct nucleotide sequences in the sample also encode this CDR3. J is TRBJ1-3 and V is TRBV19; D uncertain. This CDR3 contains 16 residues. Germline values: CDR1 LNHDA, CDR2 SQIVND (reference sequence). CDR3 in amino acids: CASSISSLSSGNTIYF. The covered CDR3 bases are TGTGCCAGTAGTATTAGCAGCTTAAGCTCTGGAAACACG. The complete variable domain, with remaining parts taken from reference TRBV19 and TRBJ1-3, reads DGGITQSPKYLFRKEGQNVTLSCEQNLNHDAMYWYRQDPGQGLRLIYYSQIVNDFQKGDIAEGYSVSREKKESFPLTVTSAQKNPTAFYLCASSISSLSSGNTIYFGEGSWLTVV.

In regard to this clone: The CDR3 end lies 3 residues beyond the end of the read and is filled in from the germline J gene. The chain combines TRBV7-8 with TRBJ1-6; 8 bases align to TRBD1. Germline V CDR1 and CDR2: SGHVS, FQNEAQ. This CDR3 region has 15 residues. V lost 1 base, J lost 9 bases, and 5 bases stayed unmatched. The CDR3 protein is CASSLVQGAGSPLHF. The part of the CDR3 DNA that was read is TGTGCCAGCAGCTTAGTGCAGGGGGCCGGTTCACCC.

Concerning this clone itself: Coverage ceases 3 residues before the CDR3 finishes, and the germline J gene fills in the end. V is TRBV2 and J is TRBJ1-6; D may be TRBD1 (5 bases). Germline CDR1 SNHLY, CDR2 FYNNEI. Trimming took 7 bases from V and 8 from J, leaving 21 bases between them. The CDR3 totals 16 residues. Partial CDR3 DNA: TGTGCCAGCACCCGCGACGAGGGGACTCCGTATTCACCC. It specifies CASTRDEGTPYSP. The full CDR3 is CASTRDEGTPYSPLHF.